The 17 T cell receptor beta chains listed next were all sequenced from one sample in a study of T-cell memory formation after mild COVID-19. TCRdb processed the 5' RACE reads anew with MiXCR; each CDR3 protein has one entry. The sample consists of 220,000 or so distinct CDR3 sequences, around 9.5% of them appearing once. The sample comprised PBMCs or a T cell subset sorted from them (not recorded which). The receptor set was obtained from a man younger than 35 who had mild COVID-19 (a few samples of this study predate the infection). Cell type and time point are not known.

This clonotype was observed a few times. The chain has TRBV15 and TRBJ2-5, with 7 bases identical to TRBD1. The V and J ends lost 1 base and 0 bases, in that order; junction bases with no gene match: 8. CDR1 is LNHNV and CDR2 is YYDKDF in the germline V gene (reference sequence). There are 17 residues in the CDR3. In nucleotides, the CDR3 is TGTGCCACCAGCAGAGGAGGGGGCGGTGTCTACCAAGAGACCCAGTACTTC. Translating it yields CATSRGGGGVYQETQYF.

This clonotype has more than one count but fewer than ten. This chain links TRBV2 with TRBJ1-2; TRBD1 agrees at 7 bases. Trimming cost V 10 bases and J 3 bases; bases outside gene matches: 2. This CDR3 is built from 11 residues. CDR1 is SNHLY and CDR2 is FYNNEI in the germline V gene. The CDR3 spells CATGQDYGYTF. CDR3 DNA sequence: TGTGCCACCGGACAGGACTATGGCTACACCTTC. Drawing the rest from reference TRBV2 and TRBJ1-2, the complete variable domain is EPEVTQTPSHQVTQMGQEVILRCVPISNHLYFYWYRQILGQKVEFLVSFYNNEISEKSEIFDDQFSVERPDGSNFTLKIRSTKLEDSAMYFCATGQDYGYTFGSGTRLTVV.

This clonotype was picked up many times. CDR3 nucleotide sequence: TGTGCCAGCAGCCCAGGGTTCGGGGAGCTGTTTTTT. Protein: CASSPGFGELFF. The chain links TRBV7-7 to TRBJ2-2; weak D call: TRBD1 (5 bases). The germline V gene has CDR1 SSHAT and CDR2 FNYEAQ (reference sequence). The CDR3 has 12 amino acids. V shed 5 bases and J shed 7 bases, with 8 bases lying between them.

The CDR3 DNA reads as TGCAGTTCCCAGGGCGAAGGGGTCATTCAGTACTTC. Translation: CSSQGEGVIQYF. The chain employs TRBV20-1 and TRBJ2-4; perhaps TRBD1 as D (5 bases). The CDR3 loop spans 12 amino acids. Trimming pared 8 bases from V and 9 bases from J, leaving 17 bases between. Germline-derived CDR1 and CDR2 are DFQATT and SNEGSKA (reference sequence).

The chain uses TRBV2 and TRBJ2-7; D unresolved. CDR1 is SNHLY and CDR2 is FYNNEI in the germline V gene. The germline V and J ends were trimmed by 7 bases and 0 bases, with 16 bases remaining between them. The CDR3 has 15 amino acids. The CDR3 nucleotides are TGTGCCAGCAAGATCTCGGGCGGATTCTCCTACGAGCAGTACTTC. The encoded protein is CASKISGGFSYEQYF.

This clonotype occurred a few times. CDR3 bases: TGCAGTGCCCAACTTAGGCTCACCGGGACAGATACGCAGTATTTT. Translation gives CSAQLRLTGTDTQYF. This sequence joins TRBV20-1 and TRBJ2-3, with D unresolved. Germline V gene lookup returns CDR1 DFQATT and CDR2 SNEGSKA (reference sequence). With 6 bases removed from V and 3 bases from J, the gap between germline ends came to 19 bases. This CDR3 is built from 15 residues.

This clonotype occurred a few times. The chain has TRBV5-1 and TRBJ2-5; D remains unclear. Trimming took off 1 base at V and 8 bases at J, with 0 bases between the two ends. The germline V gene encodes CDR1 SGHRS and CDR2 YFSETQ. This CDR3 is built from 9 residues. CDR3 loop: CASSLTQYF. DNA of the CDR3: TGCGCCAGCAGCTTGACCCAGTACTTC.

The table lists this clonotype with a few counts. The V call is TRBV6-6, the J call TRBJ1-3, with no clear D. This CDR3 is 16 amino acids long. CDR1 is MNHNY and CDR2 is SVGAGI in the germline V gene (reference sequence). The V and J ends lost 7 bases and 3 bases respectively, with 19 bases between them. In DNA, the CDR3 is TGTGCCAGCACTTTAAGGGCCACCAGCTATGGAAACACCATATATTTT. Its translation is CASTLRATSYGNTIYF.

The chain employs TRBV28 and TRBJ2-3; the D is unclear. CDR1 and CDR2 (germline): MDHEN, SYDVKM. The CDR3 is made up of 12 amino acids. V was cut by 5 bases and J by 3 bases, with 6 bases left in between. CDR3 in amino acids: CASSILTDTQYF. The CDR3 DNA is TGTGCCAGCAGTATCCTGACAGATACGCAGTATTTT.

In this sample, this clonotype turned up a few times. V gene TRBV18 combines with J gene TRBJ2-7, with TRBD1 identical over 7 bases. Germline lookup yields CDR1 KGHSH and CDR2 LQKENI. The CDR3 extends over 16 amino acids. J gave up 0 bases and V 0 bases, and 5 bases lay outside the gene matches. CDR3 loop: CASSPPGQRSSYEQYF. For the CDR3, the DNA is TGTGCCAGCTCACCACCGGGACAGAGAAGCTCCTACGAGCAGTACTTC. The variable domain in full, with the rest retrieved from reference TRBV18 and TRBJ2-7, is NAGVMQNPRHLVRRRGQEARLRCSPMKGHSHVYWYRQLPEEGLKFMVYLQKENIIDESGMPKERFSAEFPKEGPSILRIQQVVRGDSAAYFCASSPPGQRSSYEQYFGPGTRLTVT.

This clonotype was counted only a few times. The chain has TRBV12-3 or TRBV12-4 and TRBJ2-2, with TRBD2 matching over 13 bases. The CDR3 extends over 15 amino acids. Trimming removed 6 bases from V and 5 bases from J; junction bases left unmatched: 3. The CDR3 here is CASSRLAGGTGELFF. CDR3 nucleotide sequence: TGTGCCAGCAGCCGACTAGCGGGGGGAACCGGGGAGCTGTTTTTT.

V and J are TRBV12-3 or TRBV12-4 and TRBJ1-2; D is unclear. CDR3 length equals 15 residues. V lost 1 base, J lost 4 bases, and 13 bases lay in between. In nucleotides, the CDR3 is TGTGCCAGCAGTTTAGACAGCTCAGCAGTCTATGGCTACACCTTC. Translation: CASSLDSSAVYGYTF.

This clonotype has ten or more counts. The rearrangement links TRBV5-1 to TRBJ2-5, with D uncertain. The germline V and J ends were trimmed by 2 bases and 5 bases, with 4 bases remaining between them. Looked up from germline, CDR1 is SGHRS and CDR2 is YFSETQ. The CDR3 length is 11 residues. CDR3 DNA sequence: TGCGCCAGCAGCTTCGGGGAGACCCAGTACTTC. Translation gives CASSFGETQYF.

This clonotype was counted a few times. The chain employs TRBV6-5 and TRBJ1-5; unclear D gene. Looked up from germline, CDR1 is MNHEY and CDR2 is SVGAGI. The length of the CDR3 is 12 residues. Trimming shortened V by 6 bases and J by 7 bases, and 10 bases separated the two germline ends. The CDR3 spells CASRNPGQPQHF. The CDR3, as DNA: TGTGCCAGCAGAAACCCGGGCCAGCCCCAGCATTTT.

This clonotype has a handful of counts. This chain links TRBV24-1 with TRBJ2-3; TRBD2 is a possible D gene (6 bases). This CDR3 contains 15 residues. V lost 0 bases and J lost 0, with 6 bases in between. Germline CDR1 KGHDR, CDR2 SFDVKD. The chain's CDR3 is CATSDLGTSTDTQYF. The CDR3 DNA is TGTGCCACCAGTGATTTGGGGACTAGCACAGATACGCAGTATTTT.

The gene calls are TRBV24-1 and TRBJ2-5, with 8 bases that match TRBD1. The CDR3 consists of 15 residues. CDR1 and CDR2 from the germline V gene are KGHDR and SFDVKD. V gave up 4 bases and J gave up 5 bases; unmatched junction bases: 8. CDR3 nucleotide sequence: TGTGCCACCAGTGACCCTACAGGGGGAGTTGAGACCCAGTACTTC. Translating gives CATSDPTGGVETQYF.

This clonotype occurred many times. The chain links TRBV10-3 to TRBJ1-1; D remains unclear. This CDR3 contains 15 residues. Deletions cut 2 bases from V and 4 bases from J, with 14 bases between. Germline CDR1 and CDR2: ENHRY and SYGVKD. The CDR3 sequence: CAISEGLPRSTEAFF. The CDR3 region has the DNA TGTGCCATCAGTGAGGGCCTCCCTAGGAGCACTGAAGCTTTCTTT.